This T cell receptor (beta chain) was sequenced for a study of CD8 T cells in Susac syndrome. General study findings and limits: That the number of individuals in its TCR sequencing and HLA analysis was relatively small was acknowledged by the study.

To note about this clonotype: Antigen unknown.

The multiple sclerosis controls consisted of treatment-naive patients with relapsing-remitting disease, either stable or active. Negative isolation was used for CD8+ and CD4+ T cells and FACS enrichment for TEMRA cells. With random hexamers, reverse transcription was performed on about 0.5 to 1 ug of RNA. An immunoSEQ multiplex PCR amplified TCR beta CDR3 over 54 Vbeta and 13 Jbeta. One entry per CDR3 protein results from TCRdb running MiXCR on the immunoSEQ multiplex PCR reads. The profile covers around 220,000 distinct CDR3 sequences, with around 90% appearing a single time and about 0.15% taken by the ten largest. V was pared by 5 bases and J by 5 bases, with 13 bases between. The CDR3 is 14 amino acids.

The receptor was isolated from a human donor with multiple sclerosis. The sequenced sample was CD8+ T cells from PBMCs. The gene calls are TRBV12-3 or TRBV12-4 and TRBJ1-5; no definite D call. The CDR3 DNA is TGTGCCAGCAGTCTTGAGGACTCCCATCAGCCCCAGCATTTT. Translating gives CASSLEDSHQPQHF.